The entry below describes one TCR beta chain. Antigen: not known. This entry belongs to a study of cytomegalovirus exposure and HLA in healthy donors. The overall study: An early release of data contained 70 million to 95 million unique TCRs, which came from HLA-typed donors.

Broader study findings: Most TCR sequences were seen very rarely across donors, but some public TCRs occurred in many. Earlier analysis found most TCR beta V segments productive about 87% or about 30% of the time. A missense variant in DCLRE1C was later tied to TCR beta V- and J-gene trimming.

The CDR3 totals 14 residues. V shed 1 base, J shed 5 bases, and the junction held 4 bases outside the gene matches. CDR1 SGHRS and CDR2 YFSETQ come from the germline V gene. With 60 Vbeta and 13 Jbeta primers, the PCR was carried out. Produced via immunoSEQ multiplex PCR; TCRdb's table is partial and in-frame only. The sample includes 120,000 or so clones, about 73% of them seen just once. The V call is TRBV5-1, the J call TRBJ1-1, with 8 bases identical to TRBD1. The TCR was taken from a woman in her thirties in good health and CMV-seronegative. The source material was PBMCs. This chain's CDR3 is CASSLRTGNTEAFF. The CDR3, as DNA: TGCGCCAGCAGCTTGCGGACAGGGAATACTGAAGCTTTCTTT.